This T cell receptor (beta chain) was observed in a study of tumour-infiltrating T cells in Burkitt lymphoma. Across the whole study: Patients covered every epidemiological subtype of Burkitt lymphoma.

V lost 2 bases, J lost 6 bases, and 7 bases lay in between. There are 12 residues in the CDR3. Germline lookup yields CDR1 PRHDT and CDR2 FYEKMQ (reference sequence). The assay was immunoSEQ multiplex PCR, and TCRdb's table has in-frame clones only and misses some. The sample has approximately 46,000 clones; roughly 31% are singletons. The sequenced sample consisted of tumor tissue. This receptor was obtained from a human donor with Burkitt lymphoma. This rearrangement joins TRBV13 to TRBJ1-2; D call uncertain. The CDR3 spells CASSLRVHGYTF. CDR3 nucleotide sequence: TGTGCCAGCAGCTTAAGGGTCCATGGCTACACCTTC.